This T cell receptor (beta chain) was sequenced during a study of technical replicates of blood from several donors. Generated by immunoSEQ multiplex PCR, the TCRdb table keeps only in-frame clones and is missing some. The sample holds some 49,000 clones, approximately 90% seen once. V was pared by 4 bases and J by 4 bases, with 20 bases between. The CDR3 sequence is 16 residues long. The germline gives CDR1 SGHRS, CDR2 YFSETQ. V gene TRBV5-1 combines with J gene TRBJ1-1; D perhaps matches TRBD1 (5 bases). The sample was PBMCs. This TCR derives from a human donor in good health. Some clones in this sample may be carry-over from other donors' samples. CDR3 in DNA: TGCGCCAGCAGCCCCGTCCCCAGCGGGGCCGGCACTGAAGCTTTCTTT. It encodes CASSPVPSGAGTEAFF.